This T cell receptor (beta chain) came from a study of T cell changes during pregnancy in multiple sclerosis. The germline V gene has CDR1 SEHNR and CDR2 FQNEAQ (reference sequence). This CDR3 region has 14 residues. With V trimmed by 4 bases and J by 5 bases, 3 bases remained unmatched. TCRdb's copy holds only in-frame clones and misses some; the assay was immunoSEQ multiplex PCR. The sample consists of approximately 98,000 clones, around 90% of them appearing once. The sample in question was peripheral blood, obtained after pregnancy. The chain has TRBV7-9 and TRBJ2-7; 12 nucleotides match TRBD2. The clonotype comes from a female donor in good health, enrolled as a control in a pregnancy study. The CDR3 coding sequence is TGTGCCAGCAGCTGGAGACTAGCGGGAGACGAGCAGTACTTC. This sequence encodes CASSWRLAGDEQYF.